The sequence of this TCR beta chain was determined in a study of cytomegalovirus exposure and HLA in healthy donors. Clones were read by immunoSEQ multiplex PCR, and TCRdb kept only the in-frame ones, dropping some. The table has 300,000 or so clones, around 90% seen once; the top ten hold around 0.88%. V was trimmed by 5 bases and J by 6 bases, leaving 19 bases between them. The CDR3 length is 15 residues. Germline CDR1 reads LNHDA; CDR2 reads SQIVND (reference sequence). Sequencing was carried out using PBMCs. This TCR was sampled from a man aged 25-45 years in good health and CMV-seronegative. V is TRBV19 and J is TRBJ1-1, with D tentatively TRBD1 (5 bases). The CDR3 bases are TGTGCCAGTAGTGCCGGCCAGGGCGCCTTCGCTGAAGCTTTCTTT. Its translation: CASSAGQGAFAEAFF.